Presented here are 7 T cell receptor beta chains from one specimen sequenced in a study of Ad26.COV2.S vaccination and SARS-CoV-2 variants. Repertoires were generated with immunoSEQ multiplex PCR, while TCRdb's copy carries only in-frame clones and drops some. The sample has around 420,000 clones, around 87% seen once; the top ten hold roughly 4%. Regarding treatment: about 20 received Ad26.COV2.S at low or high dose, single or two shots; 5 received placebo; per-sample allocation not given. Sampling occurred on day 63 after the first vaccine or placebo injection. Sequenced material: peripheral blood, taken in a trial of Ad26.COV2.S vaccine versus placebo. The receptors were gathered from a person between 18 and 65 years old who received the Ad26.COV2.S COVID-19 vaccine or a placebo.

CDR3 sequence (DNA): TGTGCCAGTATGGGGACTAGCGTTCCCTACGAGCAGTACTTC. Its translation: CASMGTSVPYEQYF. V and J are TRBV19 and TRBJ2-7; 10 bases are shared with TRBD2. V dropped 7 bases and J dropped 2; count of bases not matched to a gene: 5. Germline values: CDR1 LNHDA, CDR2 SQIVND (reference sequence). There are 14 residues in the CDR3.

J is TRBJ2-7 and V is TRBV23-1, with 9 nucleotides matching TRBD1. TRBV23-1 is an ORF; its function is uncertain. The CDR3 length is 13 residues. The V segment lost 6 bases and the J segment 3 bases; nucleotides outside the gene matches: 3. The DNA of the CDR3 is TGCGCCAGCAGCCACAGGGGGCGCTACGAGCAGTACTTC. Encoded protein: CASSHRGRYEQYF.

This chain connects TRBV7-9 to TRBJ1-2; a weak D match, TRBD1 (5 bases). Looked up from germline, CDR1 is SEHNR and CDR2 is FQNEAQ (reference sequence). Trimming removed 0 bases from V and 5 bases from J, with 13 bases in between. CDR3 length equals 15 residues. The CDR3 DNA reads as TGTGCCAGCAGCTTAGCGCGGGGGACTTATTATGGCTACACCTTC. Encoded protein: CASSLARGTYYGYTF.

This rearrangement joins TRBV19 to TRBJ1-5; a weak D match, TRBD1 (6 bases). CDR1 LNHDA and CDR2 SQIVND come from the germline V gene (reference sequence). There are 16 residues in the CDR3. With 5 bases removed from V and 3 bases from J, the gap between germline ends came to 17 bases. The CDR3 DNA follows: TGTGCCAGTAGTGCACGAAAGGACAGAGTCAATCAGCCCCAGCATTTT. Translation: CASSARKDRVNQPQHF.

The gene calls are TRBV7-9 and TRBJ2-7; a possible D gene is TRBD2 (5 bases). The CDR3 loop spans 16 amino acids. V lost 5 bases to trimming and J lost 0 bases, with 17 bases between them. Per germline, CDR1 SEHNR and CDR2 FQNEAQ (reference sequence). The CDR3 DNA reads as TGTGCCAGCAGCCACCAGACACCGGAGGCCTCCTACGAGCAGTACTTC. This sequence encodes CASSHQTPEASYEQYF.

This chain connects TRBV7-6 to TRBJ2-5; 8 bases map to TRBD1. CDR1 and CDR2 from the germline V gene are SGHVS and FNYEAQ. V was pared by 5 bases and J by 1 base, with 3 bases of the junction left unmatched. The CDR3 is made up of 14 amino acids. DNA for the CDR3: TGTGCCAGCAGCACGACAGGGGTCCAAGAGACCCAGTACTTC. Translated: CASSTTGVQETQYF.

V is TRBV9 and J is TRBJ2-2; unclear D gene. The CDR3 is made up of 13 amino acids. Trimming pared 3 bases from V and 7 bases from J, leaving 10 bases between. CDR1 SGDLS and CDR2 YYNGEE come from the germline V gene. The CDR3 spells CASSAVQGGELFF. In nucleotides, the CDR3 is TGTGCCAGCAGCGCAGTACAAGGCGGGGAGCTGTTTTTT.